The TCR beta chain described here comes from a study of neurological immune-mediated disorders (dated by TCRdb to about 2019). In the study overall: Among the approximately 35 multiple sclerosis patients, relapsing-remitting MS accounted for about 31 and secondary progressive MS accounted for 3. Using UMI-based sequencing, the study compared peripheral blood TCR-beta repertoires from patients with HTLV-I-associated myelopathy (HAM/TSP), patients with multiple sclerosis, and healthy controls. The 85 to 110 TCR-beta libraries included longitudinal samples, technical triplicates and paired sorted CD4+ and CD8+ T-cell subsets alongside PBMC samples. The cohort was made up of 68 subjects, consisting of around 14 HAM/TSP patients, 35 or so multiple sclerosis patients and 20 healthy controls. Results and caveats for the whole study, not just this receptor: No association of the MS cluster with clinical or MRI features was observed, and the need for larger cohorts was stated by the authors. TCR clonal expansion was highest in HAM/TSP patients and lowest in MS patients, with MS patients falling below even healthy controls. Expanded clones from different subjects shared no identical CDR3 amino acid sequences, which suggests that TCR-beta repertoires were private in all groups. Phylogenetic analysis grouped repertoires from 18 of 34 MS patients into a cluster of related CDR3 sequences, suggesting a possible repertoire-level signature.

This clonotype was recorded at least ten times. Its specific antigen is unknown. No base quality information exists; no much larger clone differs at one position. Here V drops 2 bases and J drops 5 bases, and the junction holds 3 bases not matched to any gene. CDR1 and CDR2 (SGHRS, YFSETQ) derive from the germline V gene. From the cysteine up to the phenylalanine, the CDR3 has a length of 14 residues. Left in the record is the CDR3 DNA by itself, 42 bases read in frame from the first base. cDNA synthesis used template-switch 5'RACE with a primer carrying a 10-nucleotide random unique molecular identifier tagging each TCR transcript. Over 180 million TCR-beta sequences, covering 15-18 subjects, were produced in each sequencing run. Total RNA was extracted with the RNeasy kit. The KAPA Real-time Library Amplification kit was used to amplify TCR-beta VDJ regions with primers for the TCR constant region and the 5'RACE anchor. A first PCR added sample indexes and Illumina adaptors, and a second PCR then raised library yield. After purification with Ampure beads, the TCR product of roughly 650 bp was size-selected on a 2% E-gel SizeSelection system. Library quality was checked on a Bioanalyzer, concentration was measured with Qubit, and libraries were quantified with the Kapa Library Quantification kit before pooling. An Illumina HiSeq 2500 sequenced the libraries paired-end 2 x 150 bp. To increase sequence diversity, roughly 24-31% phiX was spiked into each library pool. From the authors' description of their analysis: The quality-filtered reads were processed with the UMI-based MiGEC pipeline, whose error correction step removed more than 75% of the raw TCR sequences. IMGT germline references were used for aligning VDJ genes, and each clonotype was defined as a unique CDR3 amino acid sequence together with its V-J genes. VDJtools evaluated clonal expansion, Shannon diversity and CDR3 relatedness (CalcPairwiseDistances, ClusterSamples); CLCbio workbench built phylogenetic trees. Expanded clones were defined as having at least 8 unique UMIs, based on coefficient-of-variation modelling across technical triplicates. TCRdb redid the processing of the public reads, applying fastp at Q25 and MiXCR, and retained in-frame beta chains. Identical CDR3 protein sequences are pooled into one entry, listed with their most common genes and DNA. The V and J calls were not made by the authors but by TCRdb's processing. This sample comprises approximately 44,000 distinct CDR3 sequences, around 5.8% of them detected only once. Over 1.2% of the sample goes to the ten largest clones.

For sorted-subset TCR libraries, 850,000 to 1,000,000 sorted CD4+ or CD8+ T cells were used. Multiple sclerosis patients were enrolled in a US clinical protocol under which disease progression was evaluated by magnetic resonance imaging. Peripheral blood underwent Ficoll-Hypaque density gradient centrifugation to isolate PBMCs, which were then cryopreserved in liquid nitrogen. The study also sequenced paired sorted CD4+ and CD8+ subsets from healthy controls, HAM/TSP patients and MS patients. The TCR comes from a woman younger than 30 with multiple sclerosis. Sequencing was done on a sample of CD4+ T cells from blood. This chain is built from TRBV5-1 and TRBJ1-4; TRBD1 aligns with 7 central bases. The CDR3 region has the sequence CASSFGQVNEKLFF. The nucleotide sequence reads as follows: TGCGCCAGCAGCTTCGGACAGGTCAATGAAAAACTGTTTTTT.